One and the same sample provided the 8 T cell receptor beta chains below, sequenced in a study of control samples from healthy donors and cancer patients. Sequenced by immunoSEQ multiplex PCR; TCRdb stores in-frame clones only, minus some. The table has over 100,000 clones, over 75% seen once. Sequencing input: blood. These receptors were obtained from a middle-aged man in good health.

This chain joins TRBV5-4 and TRBJ2-2, with D tentatively TRBD1 (6 bases). Germline values: CDR1 SGHNT, CDR2 YYREEE (reference sequence). This CDR3 is built from 16 residues. The V and J ends lost 4 bases and 1 base respectively, with 14 bases between them. CDR3 protein: CASSKAGTQNTGELFF. CDR3 nucleotide sequence: TGTGCCAGCAGCAAAGCCGGGACACAGAACACCGGGGAGCTGTTTTTT.

The chain joins TRBV30 to TRBJ1-2; D might be TRBD1 (6 bases). Deletions cut 0 bases from V and 5 bases from J, with 19 bases between. This CDR3 spans 16 amino acids. CDR1 GTSNPN and CDR2 SVGIG come from the germline V gene (reference sequence). This chain's CDR3 is CAWSVLPRQGMYGYTF. The CDR3 nucleotides read TGTGCCTGGAGTGTACTTCCACGGCAGGGGATGTATGGCTACACCTTC. The whole variable domain, remainder taken from reference TRBV30 and TRBJ1-2, is SQTIHQWPATLVQPVGSPLSLECTVEGTSNPNLYWYRQAAGRGLQLLFYSVGIGQISSEVPQNLSASRPQDRQFILSSKKLLLSDSGFYLCAWSVLPRQGMYGYTFGSGTRLTVV.

The chain is built from TRBV15 and TRBJ1-2; D gene unclear. Trimming removed 0 bases from V and 4 bases from J, with 12 bases in between. The germline V gene encodes CDR1 LNHNV and CDR2 YYDKDF (reference sequence). The CDR3 is made up of 15 amino acids. Here the CDR3 DNA reads TGTGCCACCAGCAGAGATGGCCCGGTGGCCTATGGCTACACCTTC. It codes for CATSRDGPVAYGYTF.

The J gene is TRBJ1-2, the V gene TRBV3-1 (or the pseudogene TRBV3-2); D perhaps matches TRBD1 (5 bases). The germline CDR1 and CDR2 sequences are LGHDT and YNNKEL (reference sequence). The CDR3 is made up of 15 amino acids. V was cut by 4 bases and J by 8 bases, with 20 bases left in between. The CDR3 DNA sequence: TGTGCCAGCAGCCCCGCCCCAGCCAGGGCTCGGGGCTACACCTTC. It is translated as CASSPAPARARGYTF.

V and J are TRBV10-1 and TRBJ2-3, with TRBD1 matching over 9 bases. The CDR3 runs 16 residues. The V and J ends lost 2 bases and 4 bases, in that order; junction bases with no gene match: 7. Germline CDR1 and CDR2: WNHNN and SYGVQD (reference sequence). This CDR3 reads CASSEIRTGGADTQYF. In nucleotides, the CDR3 is TGCGCCAGCAGTGAGATAAGAACAGGGGGCGCAGATACGCAGTATTTT.

The chain employs TRBV7-3 and TRBJ2-5; D uncertain. Trimming removed 5 bases from V and 5 bases from J, with 12 bases in between. The CDR3 spans 13 residues. Germline values: CDR1 SGHTA, CDR2 FQGTGA. For the CDR3, the DNA is TGTGCCAGCAGCCGCGGCCGGTTGGAGACCCAGTACTTC. This encodes CASSRGRLETQYF.

The V call is TRBV28, the J call TRBJ1-2; D is uncertain. Per germline, CDR1 MDHEN and CDR2 SYDVKM. The CDR3 is made up of 12 amino acids. The V end was cut by 5 bases, the J end by 8 bases, with 12 bases between. As DNA, the CDR3 is TGTGCCAGCAGTCTGATGGCAGGCGGCTACACCTTC. It translates to CASSLMAGGYTF.

V gene TRBV9 combines with J gene TRBJ1-2; D possibly corresponds to TRBD1 (5 bases). Germline CDR1 is SGDLS and CDR2 is YYNGEE. V lost 3 bases and J 8 bases, leaving 17 bases between the germline ends. CDR3 length: 14 amino acids. As DNA, the CDR3 is TGTGCCAGCAGCGCCATAGCGGCCGGGGGGGGCTACACCTTC. Protein: CASSAIAAGGGYTF.